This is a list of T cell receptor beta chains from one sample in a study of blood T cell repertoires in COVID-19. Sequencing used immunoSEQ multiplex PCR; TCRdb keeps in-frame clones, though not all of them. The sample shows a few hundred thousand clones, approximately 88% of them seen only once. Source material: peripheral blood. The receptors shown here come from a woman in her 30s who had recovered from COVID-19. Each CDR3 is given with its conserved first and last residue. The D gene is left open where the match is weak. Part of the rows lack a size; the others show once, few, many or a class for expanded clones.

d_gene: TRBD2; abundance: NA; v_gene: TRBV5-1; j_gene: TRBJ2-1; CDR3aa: CASRRASGGIAHNEQFF; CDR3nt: TGCGCCTCACGTCGAGCTAGCGGGGGGATTGCCCACAATGAGCAGTTCTTC
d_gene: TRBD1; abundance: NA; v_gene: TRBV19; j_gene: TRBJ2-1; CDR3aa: CASSWTGGDEQFF; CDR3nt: TGTGCCAGTAGTTGGACAGGGGGCGATGAGCAGTTCTTC
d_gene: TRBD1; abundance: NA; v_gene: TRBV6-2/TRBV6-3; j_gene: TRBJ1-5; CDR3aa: CASSYSFGQEDNQPQHF; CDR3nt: TGTGCCAGCAGTTACTCGTTTGGACAGGAAGACAATCAGCCCCAGCATTTT
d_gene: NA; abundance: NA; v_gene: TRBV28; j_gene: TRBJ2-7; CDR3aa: CASSFDRGYEQYF; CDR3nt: TGTGCCAGCAGTTTCGATCGAGGGTACGAGCAGTACTTC
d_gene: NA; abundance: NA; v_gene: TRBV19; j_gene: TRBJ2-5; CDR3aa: CASSGNIGETQYF; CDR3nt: TGTGCTAGTTCAGGGAATATAGGGGAGACCCAGTACTTC
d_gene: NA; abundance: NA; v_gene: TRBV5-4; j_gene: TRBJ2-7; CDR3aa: CASSSGTPEWEQYF; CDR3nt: TGTGCCAGCAGCTCCGGGACACCGGAGTGGGAGCAGTACTTC
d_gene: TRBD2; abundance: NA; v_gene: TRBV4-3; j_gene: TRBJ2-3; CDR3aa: CASRLVAGDTDTQYF; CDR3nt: TGCGCCAGCAGGCTCGTAGCGGGAGACACAGATACGCAGTATTTT
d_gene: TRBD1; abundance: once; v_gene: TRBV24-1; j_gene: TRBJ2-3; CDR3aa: CATSDPGGQGMDTQYF; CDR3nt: TGTGCCACCAGTGATCCCGGGGGACAGGGGATGGATACGCAGTATTTT
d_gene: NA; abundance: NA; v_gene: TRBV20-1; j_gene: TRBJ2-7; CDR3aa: CSGILYEQYF; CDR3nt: TGCAGTGGTATACTCTACGAGCAGTACTTC
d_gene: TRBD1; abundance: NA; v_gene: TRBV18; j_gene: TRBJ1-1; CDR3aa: CASRPPGQGMNTEAFF; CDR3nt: TGTGCCAGCCGCCCCCCCGGACAGGGAATGAACACTGAAGCTTTCTTT
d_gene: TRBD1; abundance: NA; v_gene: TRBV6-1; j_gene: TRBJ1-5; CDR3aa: CASSEDRGRVQPQHF; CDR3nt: TGTGCCAGCAGCGAAGACAGGGGAAGAGTTCAGCCCCAGCATTTT
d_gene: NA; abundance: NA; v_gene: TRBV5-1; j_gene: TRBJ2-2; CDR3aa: CASSLSGATGELFF; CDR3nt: TGCGCCAGCAGCTTGTCAGGGGCCACCGGGGAGCTGTTTTTT
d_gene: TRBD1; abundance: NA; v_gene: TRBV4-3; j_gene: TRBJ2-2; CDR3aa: CASSQFHYPGQANTGELFF; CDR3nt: TGCGCCAGCAGCCAATTCCACTACCCGGGACAGGCTAACACCGGGGAGCTGTTTTTT
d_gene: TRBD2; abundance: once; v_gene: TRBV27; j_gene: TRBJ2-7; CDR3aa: CVAGTYEQYF; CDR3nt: TGTGTAGCGGGGACCTACGAGCAGTACTTC
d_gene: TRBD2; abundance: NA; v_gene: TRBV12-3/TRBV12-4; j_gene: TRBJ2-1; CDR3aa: CASSLRLAGQFF; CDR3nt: TGTGCCAGCAGTTTAAGACTAGCGGGACAGTTCTTC
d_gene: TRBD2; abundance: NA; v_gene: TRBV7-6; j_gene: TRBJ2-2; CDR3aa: CASSLVRGEITGELFF; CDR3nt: TGTGCCAGCAGCTTAGTACGGGGGGAAATCACCGGGGAGCTGTTTTTT
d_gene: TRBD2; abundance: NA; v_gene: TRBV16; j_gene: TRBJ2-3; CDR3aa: CASSQGLAGADTQYF; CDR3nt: TGTGCCAGCAGCCAGGGACTAGCGGGGGCAGATACGCAGTATTTT
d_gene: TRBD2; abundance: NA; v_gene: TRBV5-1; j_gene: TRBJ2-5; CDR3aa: CASSLVGGAGVPETQYF; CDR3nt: TGCGCCAGCAGCTTGGTCGGGGGAGCGGGAGTCCCCGAGACCCAGTACTTC
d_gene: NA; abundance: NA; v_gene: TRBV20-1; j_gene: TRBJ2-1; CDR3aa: CSANGGNEQFF; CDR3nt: TGCAGTGCCAATGGGGGGAATGAGCAGTTCTTC
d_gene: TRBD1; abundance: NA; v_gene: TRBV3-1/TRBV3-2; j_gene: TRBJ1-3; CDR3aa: CASSKTYPTGSGNTIYF; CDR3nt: TGTGCCAGCAGCAAAACATACCCGACAGGGTCTGGAAACACCATATATTTT
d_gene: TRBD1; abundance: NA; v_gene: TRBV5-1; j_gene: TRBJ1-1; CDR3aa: CASSQDPTGSNTEAFF; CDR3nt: TGCGCCAGCAGCCAAGACCCGACAGGGAGTAACACTGAAGCTTTCTTT
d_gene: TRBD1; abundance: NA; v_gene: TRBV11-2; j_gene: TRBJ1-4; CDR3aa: CASSQGQGAEKLFF; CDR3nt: TGTGCCAGCAGCCAGGGGCAGGGGGCGGAAAAACTGTTTTTT
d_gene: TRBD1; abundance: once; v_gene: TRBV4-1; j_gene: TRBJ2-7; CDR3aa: CASSQTDRYSYEQYF; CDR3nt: TGCGCCAGCAGCCAAACGGACAGGTACTCCTACGAGCAGTACTTC
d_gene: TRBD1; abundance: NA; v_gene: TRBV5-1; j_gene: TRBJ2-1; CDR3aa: CASSSRQGRSRNEQFF; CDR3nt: TGCGCCAGCAGCTCCAGACAGGGGAGGAGTAGGAATGAGCAGTTCTTC
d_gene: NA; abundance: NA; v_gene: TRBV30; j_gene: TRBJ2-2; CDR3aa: CAWSGGGANTGELFF; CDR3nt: TGTGCCTGGAGTGGAGGCGGGGCGAACACCGGGGAGCTGTTTTTT
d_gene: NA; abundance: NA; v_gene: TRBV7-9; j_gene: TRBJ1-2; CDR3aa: CASSLERGAVNYGYTF; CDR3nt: TGTGCCAGCAGCTTAGAGCGGGGGGCTGTTAACTATGGCTACACCTTC
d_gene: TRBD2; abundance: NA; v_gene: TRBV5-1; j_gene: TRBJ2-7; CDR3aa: CASSSSNRRGAPYEQYF; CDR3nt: TGCGCCAGCAGCTCGTCGAACCGGCGGGGGGCACCCTACGAGCAGTACTTC
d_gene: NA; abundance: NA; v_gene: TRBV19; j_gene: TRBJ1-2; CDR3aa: CASSQFPDSQGWGYTF; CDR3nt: TGTGCCAGTAGTCAATTTCCCGACTCCCAAGGATGGGGCTACACCTTC